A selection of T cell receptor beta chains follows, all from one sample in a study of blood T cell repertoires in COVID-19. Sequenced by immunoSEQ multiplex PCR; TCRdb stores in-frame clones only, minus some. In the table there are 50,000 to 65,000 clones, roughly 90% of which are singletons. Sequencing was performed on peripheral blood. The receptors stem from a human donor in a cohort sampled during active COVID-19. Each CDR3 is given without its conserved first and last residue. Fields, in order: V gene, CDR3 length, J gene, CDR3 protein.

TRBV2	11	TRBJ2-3	AILDRLTDTQY
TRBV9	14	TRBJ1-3	ASSPWEGVSGNTIY
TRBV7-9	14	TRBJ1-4	ASSPSTGTANEKLF
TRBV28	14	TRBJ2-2	ASSSGQGINTGELF
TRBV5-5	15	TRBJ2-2	ASSLMDSRGPPGELF
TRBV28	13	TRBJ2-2	ASSLGTSGSGELF
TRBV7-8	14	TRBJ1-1	ASSPRMRSQNTEAF
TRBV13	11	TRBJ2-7	ASSLAGGYEQY
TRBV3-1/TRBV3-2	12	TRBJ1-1	ASSQGGGQAEAF
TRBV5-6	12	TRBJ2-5	ASSPWRILETQY
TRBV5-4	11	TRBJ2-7	ASSLDRMVEQY
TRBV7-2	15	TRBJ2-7	ASSSRRVQGRIYEQY
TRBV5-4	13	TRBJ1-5	ASSIQGALSQPQH
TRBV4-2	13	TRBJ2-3	ASRQGDRSTDTQY
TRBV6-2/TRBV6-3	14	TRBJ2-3	ASSYFSSGSLDTQY
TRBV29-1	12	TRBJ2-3	SGGLGPYTDTQY
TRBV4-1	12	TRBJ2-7	ASSQEGWTYEQY
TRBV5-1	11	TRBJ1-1	ASSLSTGGEAF
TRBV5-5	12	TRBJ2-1	ASSLRALANEQF
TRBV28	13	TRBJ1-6	ASSSADRESSPLH
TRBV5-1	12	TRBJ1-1	ASSAGQLNTEAF
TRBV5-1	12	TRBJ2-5	ASSLVAGRETQY
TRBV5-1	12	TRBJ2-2	ASSSETGNGELF
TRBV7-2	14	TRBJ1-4	ASSSSGQLGGEKLF
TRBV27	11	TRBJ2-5	ASSLAGPETQY
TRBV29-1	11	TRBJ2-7	SVEDQGSYEQY
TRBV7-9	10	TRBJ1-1	ASDRENTEAF
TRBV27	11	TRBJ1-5	ASSSQIRGPQH
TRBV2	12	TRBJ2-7	ASSVGRLNYEQY
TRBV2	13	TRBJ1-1	ASSFSTPMNTEAF
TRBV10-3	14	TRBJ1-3	AISATGLVSGNTIY
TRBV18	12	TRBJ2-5	ASSLRGGVETQY
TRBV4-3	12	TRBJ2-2	ASSQGQATGELF
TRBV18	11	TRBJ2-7	ASSQDAGDEQY
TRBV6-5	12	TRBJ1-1	ASSSLATVTEAF
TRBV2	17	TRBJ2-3	ASSALAGGRGSSTDTQY
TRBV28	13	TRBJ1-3	ASSWGLSSGNTIY
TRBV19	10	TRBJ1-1	ASGRVNTEAF
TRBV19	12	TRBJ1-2	ASRQGTANYGYT
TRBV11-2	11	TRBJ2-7	ASSLGGRYEQY